This TCR beta chain was captured by sequencing in a study of shared clonotypes between healthy human individuals. Deletions cut 3 bases from V and 1 base from J, with 26 bases between. From germline, CDR1 is SGHRS and CDR2 YFSETQ. The CDR3 runs to 20 residues. Generated by immunoSEQ multiplex PCR, the TCRdb table keeps only in-frame clones and is missing some. The sample includes 2 million to 2.5 million clones, 85% to 95% seen only once; the top ten take more than 0.1%. As concerns this clone: Its specificity is not known.

The study's findings and limits: Sequencing depth was a factor that was expected to affect clonotype sharing among donors.

This clonotype was obtained from a young man in good health. The specimen sequenced was naive CD4+ T cells sorted from blood. Stated subset: CD45RA+ positively selected. The chain links TRBV5-1 to TRBJ2-1; no definite D call. The CDR3 here is CASSYTAQTTFGNSYNEQFF. The CDR3 DNA sequence: TGCGCCAGCAGCTACACGGCGCAGACGACTTTTGGGAATTCCTACAATGAGCAGTTCTTC.